Below, 32 T cell receptor beta chains from the same sample are listed, as sequenced in a study of T-cell reconstitution after alpha-beta-depleted transplantation in children. Unique molecular identifiers tagged the TCRbeta library. TCRdb fed the PCR reads into MiXCR, producing one record per CDR3 protein. The profile shows around 16,000 distinct CDR3 sequences, under 6.5% of them singletons. The material was PBMCs, obtained before TCRalphabeta/CD19-depleted stem cell transplant. The source is a boy younger than 18 with acute lymphoblastic leukemia, due to receive a stem cell transplant.

This clonotype occurred many times. The rearrangement links TRBV4-3 to TRBJ2-2; D is possibly TRBD1 or TRBD2 (7 bases each). CDR3 length: 15 amino acids. The V gene's germline CDR1 is LGHNA and CDR2 YSLEER. V was cut by 6 bases and J by 6 bases, with 17 bases left in between. CDR3 nucleotides: TGCGCCAGCAGAGAAAGGGCAGGGGGGGCCGGGGAGCTGTTTTTT. Its protein product is CASRERAGGAGELFF.

This clonotype came up many times. The V call is TRBV29-1, the J call TRBJ2-3, with D unresolved. This CDR3 spans 12 amino acids. Looked up from germline, CDR1 is SQVTM and CDR2 is ANQGSEA. Trimming pared 7 bases from V and 4 bases from J, leaving 12 bases between. For the CDR3, the DNA is TGCAGCGCCTTCCTTTTGGCAGATACGCAGTATTTT. Its translation is CSAFLLADTQYF.

V is TRBV20-1 and J is TRBJ2-1; TRBD1 matches 8 bases. The CDR3 length is 15 residues. Germline CDR1 and CDR2: DFQATT and SNEGSKA (reference sequence). V was clipped by 0 bases and J by 8 bases; unmatched bases: 9. CDR3 sequence: CSARDLGTGFDEQFF. CDR3 sequence (DNA): TGCAGTGCTAGAGATTTGGGGACAGGATTTGATGAGCAGTTCTTC.

At least ten counts were recorded for this clonotype. The chain carries TRBV4-1 and TRBJ1-5; possibly TRBD1 for D (5 bases). The V gene's germline CDR1 is MGHRA and CDR2 YSYEKL. This CDR3 is 14 amino acids long. Trimming cost V 3 bases and J 5 bases, with 11 bases left between them. CDR3 region: CASSQGGLDQPQHF. The DNA of the CDR3 is TGCGCCAGCAGCCAGGGGGGGTTGGATCAGCCCCAGCATTTT.

By its share, this clonotype is medium-sized (0.01 to 0.1%). J is TRBJ2-1 and V is TRBV4-3; 9 nucleotides line up with TRBD2. Per the germline V gene, CDR1 is LGHNA and CDR2 is YSLEER. V was clipped by 2 bases and J by 4 bases; unmatched bases: 6. CDR3 size: 16 residues. The DNA of the CDR3 is TGCGCCAGCAGCCAAAGGGGACTAGCCTTGTACAATGAGCAGTTCTTC. Amino acids: CASSQRGLALYNEQFF.

In this sample, this clonotype turned up many times. The chain is built from TRBV20-1 and TRBJ1-5, with TRBD1 as a possible D gene (5 bases). Germline V gene data show CDR1 as DFQATT and CDR2 as SNEGSKA (reference sequence). The CDR3 sequence is 11 residues long. The ends were cut back, 5 bases at V and 9 bases at J, with 11 bases in the middle. DNA for the CDR3: TGCAGTGCTCCTCACGGGGGGCCCCAGCATTTT. Protein product: CSAPHGGPQHF.

This clonotype was picked up many times. The chain carries TRBV5-1 and TRBJ2-7, with D perhaps TRBD1 (5 bases). This CDR3 has 14 residues. The V and J ends lost 0 bases and 1 base respectively, with 8 bases between them. Germline CDR1 and CDR2: SGHRS and YFSETQ. Written as DNA, the CDR3 is TGCGCCAGCAGCTTGGTAACAGGTTCCTACGAGCAGTACTTC. Its protein is CASSLVTGSYEQYF.

In this sample, this clonotype turned up many times. The CDR3 sequence is CASSLGGASTDTQYF. DNA of the CDR3: TGCGCCAGCAGCTTGGGTGGGGCTAGCACAGATACGCAGTATTTT. The chain uses TRBV5-1 and TRBJ2-3; possibly TRBD1 for D (5 bases). Trimming took off 0 bases at V and 0 bases at J, with 8 bases between the two ends. CDR3 size: 15 residues. Germline V gives CDR1 SGHRS, CDR2 YFSETQ.

In its sample, this clonotype was seen many times. The chain joins TRBV5-5 to TRBJ1-2; 8 nucleotides match TRBD1. The V and J ends lost 3 bases and 0 bases, in that order; junction bases with no gene match: 4. Per the germline V gene, CDR1 is SGHKS and CDR2 is YYEKEE (reference sequence). This CDR3 is built from 15 residues. This chain's CDR3 is CASSYQTGANYGYTF. DNA for the CDR3: TGTGCCAGCAGCTACCAGACAGGGGCTAACTATGGCTACACCTTC.

This clonotype was detected many times. The CDR3 loop is CASSLWTPRDTQYF. The CDR3 nucleotides are TGTGCCAGCAGCCTATGGACCCCGCGGGATACGCAGTATTTT. The V call is TRBV14, the J call TRBJ2-3; D call uncertain. The V gene's germline CDR1 is SGHDN and CDR2 FVKESK. This CDR3 region has 14 residues. V lost 4 bases and J 6 bases, leaving 14 bases between the germline ends.

This clonotype was counted ten times or more. The chain couples TRBV5-4 to TRBJ1-1, with a tentative D call TRBD1 (5 bases). V was cut by 4 bases and J by 4 bases, with 17 bases left in between. CDR1 and CDR2 (germline): SGHNT, YYREEE (reference sequence). The CDR3 has 15 residues. CDR3 sequence (DNA): TGTGCCAGCAGCCCCGGTTGGGGGTTGAGCACTGAAGCTTTCTTT. Amino acids: CASSPGWGLSTEAFF.

This clonotype was detected many times. CDR3 sequence reads: CASSLRGGAGNQPQHF. The DNA for the CDR3 is TGTGCCAGCAGCTTACGAGGGGGCGCGGGCAATCAGCCCCAGCATTTT. This sequence joins TRBV7-8 and TRBJ1-5; 7 bases are shared with TRBD1. Germline V gene lookup returns CDR1 SGHVS and CDR2 FQNEAQ. Trimming took 2 bases from V and 2 from J; bases not matched to a gene: 6. The CDR3 is 16 residues long. The full variable domain, completed using reference TRBV7-8 and TRBJ1-5, is GAGVSQSPRYKVAKRGQDVALRCDPISGHVSLFWYQQALGQGPEFLTYFQNEAQLDKSGLPSDRFFAERPEGSVSTLKIQRTQQEDSAVYLCASSLRGGAGNQPQHFGDGTRLSIL.

Sample share makes this clonotype medium-sized. The rearrangement joins TRBV12-3 or TRBV12-4 to TRBJ1-4; D possibly corresponds to TRBD1 (5 bases). The V and J ends lost 4 bases and 3 bases respectively, with 9 bases between them. The CDR3 is 14 residues long. The CDR3 spells CASSSGKANEKLFF. The CDR3 nucleotides are TGTGCCAGCAGTTCAGGGAAGGCTAATGAAAAACTGTTTTTT.

This clonotype was recorded at least ten times. The chain links TRBV6-2 or TRBV6-3 to TRBJ1-3, with D possibly being TRBD1 (6 bases). V was cut by 0 bases and J by 11 bases, with 17 bases left in between. The CDR3 consists of 15 residues. Germline assignment: CDR1 MNHEY and CDR2 SVGEGT. Written as DNA, the CDR3 is TGTGCCAGCAGTTACTCGAGACAGGCCGCCGGGGCCATATATTTT. It encodes CASSYSRQAAGAIYF.

This clonotype has at least ten counts. The rearrangement uses TRBV2 and TRBJ1-2; D perhaps matches TRBD1 (6 bases). The length of the CDR3 is 13 residues. CDR1 and CDR2 (germline): SNHLY, FYNNEI. V was shortened by 6 bases and J by 4 bases, with 12 bases between the two germline ends. For the CDR3, the DNA is TGTGCCAGCAGGACAGGCTGGGTCTATGGCTACACCTTC. The encoded protein is CASRTGWVYGYTF.

The CDR3 protein is CASSTGQGFGYTF. For the CDR3, the DNA is TGTGCCAGCAGCACCGGACAGGGGTTTGGCTACACCTTC. The V call is TRBV7-2, the J call TRBJ1-2; 9 nucleotides line up with TRBD1. After removal of 5 bases from V and 7 bases from J, the junction contained 5 bases not matched to a gene. The CDR3 is made up of 13 amino acids. The V gene's germline CDR1 is SGHTA and CDR2 FQGNSA.

There are many counts of this clonotype. The chain recombines TRBV7-2 with TRBJ1-2; D may be TRBD1 (6 bases). The CDR3 consists of 14 residues. V was shortened by 5 bases and J by 6 bases, with 16 bases between the two germline ends. CDR1 is SGHTA, CDR2 FQGNSA, per germline. Written as DNA, the CDR3 is TGTGCCAGCAGCCCGACGCAGGGGACGGATGGCTACACCTTC. It encodes CASSPTQGTDGYTF.

This clonotype was counted at least ten times. The chain employs TRBV4-1 and TRBJ2-1; TRBD2 aligns across 9 bases. The V gene end was trimmed by 1 base and the J gene end by 10 bases; junction bases not matched to a gene: 17. CDR1 is MGHRA and CDR2 is YSYEKL in the germline V gene. The CDR3 is made up of 18 amino acids. The CDR3 DNA reads TGCGCCAGCAGCCAAGTCCGCTTACTAGCGGGTCGGAGGAGGGAGCAGTTCTTC. Residues: CASSQVRLLAGRRREQFF.

The gene calls are TRBV27 and TRBJ1-6; 7 positions match TRBD1. Germline values: CDR1 MNHEY, CDR2 SMNVEV (reference sequence). The CDR3 loop spans 13 amino acids. J gave up 7 bases and V 6 bases, and 3 bases lay outside the gene matches. The CDR3 DNA follows: TGTGCCAGCAGACAGGGGTCAAATTCACCCCTCCACTTT. Translated, it gives CASRQGSNSPLHF.

This clonotype is categorized as medium-sized. The chain is built from TRBV24-1 and TRBJ2-1; TRBD2 aligns across 8 bases. Germline CDR1 KGHDR, CDR2 SFDVKD. The V gene end was trimmed by 2 bases and the J gene end by 8 bases; junction bases not matched to a gene: 4. CDR3 length: 14 amino acids. As DNA, the CDR3 is TGTGCCACCAGTGATTGGCGGGAGGCCCATGAGCAGTTCTTC. As protein: CATSDWREAHEQFF.

Many counts were recorded for this clonotype. The chain is built from TRBV11-2 and TRBJ1-2; 8 bases align to TRBD1. V was clipped by 5 bases and J by 4 bases; unmatched bases: 9. CDR1 and CDR2 from the germline V gene are SGHAT and FQNNGV. CDR3 length: 15 residues. CDR3 sequence reads: CASSRFGTGSYGYTF. In nucleotides, the CDR3 is TGTGCCAGCAGCCGGTTTGGGACAGGAAGCTATGGCTACACCTTC.

This clonotype was seen repeatedly, ten times or more. This chain joins TRBV7-6 and TRBJ2-3; no clear D gene. Trimming pared 5 bases from V and 2 bases from J, leaving 8 bases between. Germline values: CDR1 SGHVS, CDR2 FNYEAQ. This CDR3 has 13 residues. CDR3 loop: CASSPLTTDTQYF. The CDR3 nucleotides read TGTGCCAGCAGCCCCCTCACCACAGATACGCAGTATTTT. Full variable domain (outside the CDR3, taken from reference TRBV7-6 and TRBJ2-3): GAGVSQSPRYKVTKRGQDVALRCDPISGHVSLYWYRQALGQGPEFLTYFNYEAQQDKSGLPNDRFSAERPEGSISTLTIQRTEQRDSAMYRCASSPLTTDTQYFGPGTRLTVL.

This clonotype was counted many times. This sequence joins TRBV28 and TRBJ1-2; D gene uncertain. The CDR3 spans 13 residues. Germline CDR1 reads MDHEN; CDR2 reads SYDVKM. V was shortened by 1 base and J by 4 bases, with 7 bases between the two germline ends. The DNA of the CDR3 is TGTGCCAGCAGTTTATCCGGGTTCTATGGCTACACCTTC. Translating it yields CASSLSGFYGYTF.

Many counts were recorded for this clonotype. V gene TRBV11-2 combines with J gene TRBJ1-1; D might be TRBD1 (6 bases). Trimming pared 5 bases from V and 8 bases from J, leaving 15 bases between. The CDR3 is 13 residues long. Germline CDR1 is SGHAT and CDR2 is FQNNGV. The CDR3 DNA sequence: TGTGCCAGCAGCCTCGGCCCAGGGGAGGAAGCTTTCTTT. This sequence encodes CASSLGPGEEAFF.

This clonotype was counted at least ten times. The chain combines TRBV12-3 or TRBV12-4 with TRBJ2-1; D not certain. The CDR3 totals 13 residues. Trimming pared 0 bases from V and 12 bases from J, leaving 12 bases between. The CDR3 sequence is CASSLAGSRVQFF. DNA for the CDR3: TGTGCCAGCAGTTTAGCGGGGTCTCGGGTGCAGTTCTTC.

In this sample, this clonotype turned up many times. The chain carries TRBV7-2 and TRBJ2-3, with a tentative D call TRBD2 (6 bases). With 5 bases removed from V and 2 bases from J, the gap between germline ends came to 11 bases. Germline loops: CDR1 SGHTA, CDR2 FQGNSA. The CDR3 spans 14 residues. The CDR3, as DNA: TGTGCCAGCAGCCCGGGACTGGCCACAGATACGCAGTATTTT. As protein: CASSPGLATDTQYF.

This clonotype appeared many times. The J gene is TRBJ1-5, the V gene TRBV12-3 or TRBV12-4; possible D gene TRBD1, 5 bases. V lost 11 bases, J lost 4 bases, and 15 bases lay in between. The CDR3 contains 13 residues. CDR3 nucleotide sequence: TGTGCCGACGCGGGGGGTCTAAATCAGCCCCAGCATTTT. It specifies CADAGGLNQPQHF.

This clonotype appeared many times. The chain has TRBV7-9 and TRBJ1-2; D uncertain. The germline V gene encodes CDR1 SEHNR and CDR2 FQNEAQ (reference sequence). V lost 5 bases, J lost 1 base, and 14 bases lay in between. The CDR3 totals 15 residues. The CDR3 protein is CASSPNSRFNYGYTF. CDR3 DNA: TGTGCCAGCAGCCCCAACAGCCGCTTTAACTATGGCTACACCTTC.

This clonotype has a count of ten or more. J is TRBJ1-1 and V is TRBV9; tentatively, D is TRBD1 (5 bases). V lost 3 bases, J lost 3 bases, and 9 bases lay in between. The V gene's germline CDR1 is SGDLS and CDR2 YYNGEE. CDR3 length: 13 amino acids. CDR3 region: CASSAQVYTEAFF. CDR3 DNA: TGTGCCAGCAGCGCACAGGTATACACTGAAGCTTTCTTT.

This clonotype showed up many times. This chain connects TRBV10-1 to TRBJ1-2; no reliable D call. Germline V gene lookup returns CDR1 WNHNN and CDR2 SYGVQD (reference sequence). V was cut by 0 bases and J by 2 bases, with 4 bases left in between. CDR3 size: 13 residues. The CDR3 DNA reads TGCGCCAGCAGTGAGTCGGGCAACTATGGCTACACCTTC. Residues: CASSESGNYGYTF.

This clonotype occurred many times. The chain recombines TRBV7-9 with TRBJ1-1, with a possible D match to TRBD1 (5 bases). V was cut by 3 bases and J by 1 base, with 6 bases left in between. The CDR3 covers 13 residues. CDR1 is SEHNR, CDR2 FQNEAQ, per germline (reference sequence). The CDR3 sequence: CASSFGGNTEAFF. The CDR3, as DNA: TGTGCCAGCAGCTTCGGGGGGAACACTGAAGCTTTCTTT. The entire variable domain, with the rest obtained from reference TRBV7-9 and TRBJ1-1, is as follows: DTGVSQNPRHKITKRGQNVTFRCDPISEHNRLYWYRQTLGQGPEFLTYFQNEAQLEKSRLLSDRFSAERPKGSFSTLEIQRTEQGDSAMYLCASSFGGNTEAFFGQGTRLTVV.

This clonotype was seen many times. The germline gene is not matched at one end of the junction; a read error may be the cause. This chain links TRBV5-1 with TRBJ1-1; D not resolved. This CDR3 is built from 14 residues. Germline CDR1 SGHRS, CDR2 YFSETQ. CDR3 loop: CASNLGSQNTEAFF. The CDR3 DNA sequence: TGCGCCAGCAACTTGGGGTCCCAGAACACTGAAGCTTTCTTT.